The sequence of this TCR beta chain was determined in a study of Ad26.COV2.S vaccination and SARS-CoV-2 variants (dated by TCRdb to the early 2020s). Regarding the study in general: Vaccine-arm donors were drawn from COV1001, a multicentre, randomized, double-blind, placebo-controlled phase I-IIa trial of Ad26.COV2.S in healthy adults. A total of some 30 samples were included in the TCR-sequenced set, comprising around 19 Ad26.COV2.S vaccine recipients, 5 placebo recipients and 8 SARS-CoV-2 convalescent individuals. TCRbeta repertoire sequencing was used to assess the specificity and breadth of SARS-CoV-2-reactive T cell receptors after Ad26.COV2.S vaccination. Ad26.COV2.S was given intramuscularly at 5x10^10 or 1x10^11 viral particles, as a single shot or as two shots 56 days apart. Trial participants were randomized into five groups of five, in which low-dose or high-dose Ad26.COV2.S was given once or twice, or placebo was given on both occasions. Investigators remained blinded to trial group allocation during experiments and outcome assessment.

The CDR3 goes from the cysteine to the phenylalanine over 16 residues. The retained sequence is limited to the CDR3, 48 bases, with the frame set at the first base. From V the trimming removes 3 bases and from J it removes 4 bases, while the gene matches leave 5 bases of the junction unaccounted for. Via the germline V gene, CDR1 is MDHEN and CDR2 SYDVKM. In the paper's terms, the treatment or condition label means: over 15 received Ad26.COV2.S at low or high dose, single or two shots; roughly 5 received placebo; per-sample allocation not given. Repertoires of vaccine and placebo recipients were sequenced from samples collected on day 63 after the first injection. Cohort 1b enrolled 25 adults aged 18-55 years at a single site in Boston, USA, between 29 July and 7 August 2020. Ad26.COV2.S was a replication-incompetent adenovirus type 26 vector that expressed a prefusion-stabilized SARS-CoV-2 spike protein derived from the original Wuhan strain.

Beyond this particular receptor, the publication reports: The study was not powered to compare responses between vaccine doses or regimens. Substantial breadth of spike-specific CD8+ and CD4+ T cell responses was reported after vaccination. Compared with placebo recipients, Ad26.COV2.S recipients showed higher spike-specific TCR breadth (P = 0.0014). Vaccine and placebo recipients had comparable non-spike TCR breadth, which fits with the vaccine containing only spike. The authors noted that total T cell responses may have been underestimated by the TCR breadth and depth analyses.

Points on this clone: Its antigen is currently not known. Per-base qualities were not stored, and no clone one base away is much larger.

The immunoSEQ Assay was used to sequence TCRbeta CDR3 regions. After extraction, genomic DNA underwent amplification by bias-controlled multiplex PCR, followed by high-throughput sequencing. The study's own analysis went as follows. Collapsing and filtering of sequences were performed to quantify the absolute abundance of each unique TCRbeta CDR3 region. T cell fraction was estimated by normalizing TCRbeta template counts to usable DNA, which was measured by amplifying reference genes present in all nucleated cells. Repertoire TCRs were annotated as SARS-CoV-2-specific when V gene, CDR3 amino acid sequence and J gene were exactly matched to a known reactive TCR set. The reference SARS-CoV-2 TCR set was derived from MIRA and filtered for enrichment in COVID-19-positive ImmuneCODE repertoires, a step that removed public or cross-reactive TCRs. Based on the MIRA antigens, annotated TCRs were further analysed at the level of specific ORF or position within ORF. Breadth was defined as the number of annotated unique rearrangements divided by the total number of unique productive rearrangements, and depth was defined as the summed frequency of the annotated unique rearrangements. Group comparisons of TCR breadth used two-sided Wilcoxon rank-sum tests. TCRdb carries this immuneACCESS record with in-frame sequences only. Its versions omit some clonotypes, under half of them owing to an unresolved V gene in the studies checked, with the rest unexplained. From that table come the V and J calls and clone size; the DNA was used to work out D and trimming. Counted in this sample were more than 350,000 clones; 80% to 95% of them appeared once. The ten largest clonotypes hold 12% of the sample.

Recombination linked TRBV28 to TRBJ2-3, and TRBD1 matches 12 of the central bases. This receptor was obtained from a person between 18 and 60 years old who received the Ad26.COV2.S COVID-19 vaccine or a placebo. This specimen consisted of peripheral blood, obtained in a trial of Ad26.COV2.S vaccine versus placebo. The CDR3 protein sequence reads: CASSFSGTGGPDTQYF. The DNA sequence is given as TGTGCCAGCAGTTTTTCTGGGACAGGGGGCCCAGATACGCAGTATTTT.